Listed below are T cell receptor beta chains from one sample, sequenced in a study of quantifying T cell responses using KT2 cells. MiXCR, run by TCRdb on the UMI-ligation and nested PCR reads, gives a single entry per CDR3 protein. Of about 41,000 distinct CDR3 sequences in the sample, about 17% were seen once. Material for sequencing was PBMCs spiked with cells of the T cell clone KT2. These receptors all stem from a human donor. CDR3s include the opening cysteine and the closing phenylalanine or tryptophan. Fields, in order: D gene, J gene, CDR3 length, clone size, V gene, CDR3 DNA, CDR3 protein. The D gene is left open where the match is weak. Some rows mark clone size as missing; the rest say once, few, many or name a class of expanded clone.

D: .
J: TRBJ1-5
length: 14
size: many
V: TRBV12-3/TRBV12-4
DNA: TGTGCCAGCAGTCCCGATCGCAGCAATCAGCCCCAGCATTTT
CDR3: CASSPDRSNQPQHF

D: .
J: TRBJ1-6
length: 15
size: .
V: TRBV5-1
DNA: TGCGCCAGCAGCTTATGGTCAGACAATAATTCACCCCTCCACTTT
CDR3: CASSLWSDNNSPLHF

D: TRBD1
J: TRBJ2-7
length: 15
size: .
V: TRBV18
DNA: TGTGCCAGCTCACCACGCGTACAGGGGAACTACGAGCAGTACTTC
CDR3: CASSPRVQGNYEQYF

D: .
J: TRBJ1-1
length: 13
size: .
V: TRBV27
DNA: TGTGCCAGCAGTTTTCGGGCAGAGGGAATAGCTTTCTTT
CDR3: CASSFRAEGIAFF

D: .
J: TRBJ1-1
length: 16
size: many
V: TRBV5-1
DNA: TGCGCCAGCAGCTTGGAGCTCGGAAGGACAAACACTGAAGCTTTCTTT
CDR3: CASSLELGRTNTEAFF

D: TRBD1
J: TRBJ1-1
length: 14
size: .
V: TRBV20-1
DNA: TGCAGTGCGAGGGAGGGGACAGAGAATCCTGAAGCTTTCTTT
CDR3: CSAREGTENPEAFF

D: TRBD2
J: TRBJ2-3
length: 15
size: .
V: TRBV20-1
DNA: TGCAGTGCTAGTCCCGGGACTAGCGGGTTAGATACGCAGTATTTT
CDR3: CSASPGTSGLDTQYF

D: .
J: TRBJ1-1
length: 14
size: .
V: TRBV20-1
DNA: TGCAGTGCCTCTACCCCCGGGAGATACACTGAAGCTTTCTTT
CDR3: CSASTPGRYTEAFF

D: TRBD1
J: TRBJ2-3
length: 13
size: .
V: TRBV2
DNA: TGTGCCAGCGAAAGACAGGGGACAGATACGCAGTATTTT
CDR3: CASERQGTDTQYF

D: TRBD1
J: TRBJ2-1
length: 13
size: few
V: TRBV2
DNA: TGTGCCAGCACACAGGGGTCCTACAATGAGCAGTTCTTC
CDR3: CASTQGSYNEQFF

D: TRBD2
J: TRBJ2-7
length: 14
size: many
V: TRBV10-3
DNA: TGTGCCATCAGTGCGGGGGGGGCCATCTACGAGCAGTACTTC
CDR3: CAISAGGAIYEQYF

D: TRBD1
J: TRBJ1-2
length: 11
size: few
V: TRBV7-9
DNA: TGTGCCAGCGGAGGGGGCGATGGCTACACCTTC
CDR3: CASGGGDGYTF

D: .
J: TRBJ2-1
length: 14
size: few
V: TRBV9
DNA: TGTGCCAGCAGCTTCGAGCTGGCTGGGTATGAGCAGTTCTTC
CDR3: CASSFELAGYEQFF

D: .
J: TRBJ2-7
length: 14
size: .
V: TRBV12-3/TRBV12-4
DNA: TGTGCCAGCAGTCCCACTCACGGGACCTACGAGCAGTACTTC
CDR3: CASSPTHGTYEQYF

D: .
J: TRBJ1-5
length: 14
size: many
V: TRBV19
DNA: TGTGCCAGTAGTCTGGCGGGGGGAAGGCAGCCCCAGCATTTT
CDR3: CASSLAGGRQPQHF

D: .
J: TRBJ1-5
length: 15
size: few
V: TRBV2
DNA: TGTGCCAGCAGACGAAGGCCGAAATCGAATCAGCCCCAGCATTTT
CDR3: CASRRRPKSNQPQHF

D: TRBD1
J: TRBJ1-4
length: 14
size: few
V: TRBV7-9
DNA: TGTGCCAGCAGCTCCGGGACAGGGGCTGAAAAACTGTTTTTT
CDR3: CASSSGTGAEKLFF

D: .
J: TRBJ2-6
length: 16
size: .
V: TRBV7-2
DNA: TGTGCCAGCAGCCCGTTCCGAAGCTCTGGGGCCAACGTCCTGACTTTC
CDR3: CASSPFRSSGANVLTF

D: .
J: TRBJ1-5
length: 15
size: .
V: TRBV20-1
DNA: TGCAGTGCTAGAGATCAAGGAGGGCTCAATCAGCCCCAGCATTTT
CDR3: CSARDQGGLNQPQHF

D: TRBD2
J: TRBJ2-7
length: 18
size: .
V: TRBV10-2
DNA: TGCGCCAGCAGTGAGTCTCTTATACTAGCGGGAGTGTCCTACGAGCAGTACTTC
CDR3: CASSESLILAGVSYEQYF

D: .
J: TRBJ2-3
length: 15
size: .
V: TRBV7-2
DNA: TGTGCCAGCAGCCCAAGGTCTAGGAGCACAGATACGCAGTATTTT
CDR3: CASSPRSRSTDTQYF

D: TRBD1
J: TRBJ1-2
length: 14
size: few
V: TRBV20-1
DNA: TGCAGTGCTTACCGACAGGGGCAAGGGGATGGCTACACCTTC
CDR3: CSAYRQGQGDGYTF

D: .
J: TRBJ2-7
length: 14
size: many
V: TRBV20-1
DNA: TGCAGTGCTCCCCTAGGACTACCGCCCTACGAGCAGTACTTC
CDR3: CSAPLGLPPYEQYF

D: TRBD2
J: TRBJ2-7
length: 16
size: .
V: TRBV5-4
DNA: TGTGCCAGCAGCTTGGCGTCGGCTAGCGGGGCCTACGAGCAGTACTTC
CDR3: CASSLASASGAYEQYF

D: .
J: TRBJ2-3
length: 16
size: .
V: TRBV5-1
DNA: TGCGCCAGCAGCCTGCCCCTGGGACCAAGCACAGATACGCAGTATTTT
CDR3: CASSLPLGPSTDTQYF

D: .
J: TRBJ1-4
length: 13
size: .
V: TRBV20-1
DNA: TGCAGTGCTGTGCGGGGTTCTAATGAAAAACTGTTTTTT
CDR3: CSAVRGSNEKLFF

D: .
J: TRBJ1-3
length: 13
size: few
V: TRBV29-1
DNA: TGCAGCGCACACCCTACCTCTGGAAACACCATATATTTT
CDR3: CSAHPTSGNTIYF

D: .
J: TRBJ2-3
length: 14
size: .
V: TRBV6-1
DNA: TGTGCCAGCATCGAGGACCTAAGCACAGATACGCAGTATTTT
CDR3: CASIEDLSTDTQYF

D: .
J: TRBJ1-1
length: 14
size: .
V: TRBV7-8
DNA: TGTGCCAGCAGCTTAGCAGGGGTGGGCACTGAAGCTTTCTTT
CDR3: CASSLAGVGTEAFF

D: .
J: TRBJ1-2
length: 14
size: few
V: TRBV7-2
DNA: TGTGCCAGCACCGCTGGTACAGCTAACTATGGCTACACCTTC
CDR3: CASTAGTANYGYTF

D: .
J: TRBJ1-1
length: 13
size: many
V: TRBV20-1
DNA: TGCAGTGCTAGAGGCGGGGTGAACACTGAAGCTTTCTTT
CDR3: CSARGGVNTEAFF

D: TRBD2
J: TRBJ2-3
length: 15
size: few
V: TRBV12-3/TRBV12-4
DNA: TGTGCCAGCACCGAAAGCGGGACTAGCACAGATACGCAGTATTTT
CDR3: CASTESGTSTDTQYF

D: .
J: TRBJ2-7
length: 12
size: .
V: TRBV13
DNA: TGTGCCAGCAGCCCCAGGGATCGCGAGCAGTACTTC
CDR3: CASSPRDREQYF

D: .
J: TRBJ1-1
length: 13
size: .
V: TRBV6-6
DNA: TGTGCCAGCAGACTACAGGGGAACACTGAAGCTTTCTTT
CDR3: CASRLQGNTEAFF

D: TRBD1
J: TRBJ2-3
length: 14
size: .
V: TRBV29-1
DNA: TGCAGCGTTCTTCCGGGACAGATCACAGATACGCAGTATTTT
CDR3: CSVLPGQITDTQYF

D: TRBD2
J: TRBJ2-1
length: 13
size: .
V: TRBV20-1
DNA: TGCAGTGCTAGACGGACTAGCAGTGATCAGCAGTTCTTC
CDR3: CSARRTSSDQQFF

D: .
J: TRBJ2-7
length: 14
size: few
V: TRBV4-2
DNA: TGTGCCAGCAGCCAAGCCTCGCAGAGCTACGAGCAGTACTTC
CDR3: CASSQASQSYEQYF

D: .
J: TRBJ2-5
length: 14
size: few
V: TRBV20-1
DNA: TGCAGTGCTAGAGATGACACAGGACAAGAGACCCAGTACTTC
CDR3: CSARDDTGQETQYF

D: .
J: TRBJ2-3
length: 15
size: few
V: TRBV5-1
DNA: TGCGCCAGCAGCTCTCTCGGGGGATACACAGATACGCAGTATTTT
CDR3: CASSSLGGYTDTQYF

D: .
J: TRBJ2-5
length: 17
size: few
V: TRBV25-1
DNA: TGTGCCAGCTGGGGCTATAAGGAGACTAGTCACCAAGAGACCCAGTACTTC
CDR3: CASWGYKETSHQETQYF

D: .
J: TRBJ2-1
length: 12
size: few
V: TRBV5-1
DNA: TGCGCCAGCAGCTTGGTAGACAATGAGCAGTTCTTC
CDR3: CASSLVDNEQFF

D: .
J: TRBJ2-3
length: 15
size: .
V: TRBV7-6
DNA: TGTGCCAGCAGCTTGGGGCAGGGGAACGCAGATACGCAGTATTTT
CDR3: CASSLGQGNADTQYF

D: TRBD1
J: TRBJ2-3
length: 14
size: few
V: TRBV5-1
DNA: TGCGCCAGCTCCCGGGACAGGAGCACAGATACGCAGTATTTT
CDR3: CASSRDRSTDTQYF

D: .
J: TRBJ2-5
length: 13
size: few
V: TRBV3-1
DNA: TGTGCCAGCAGCCAAGATGGGGGACTGGCACAGTACTTC
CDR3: CASSQDGGLAQYF

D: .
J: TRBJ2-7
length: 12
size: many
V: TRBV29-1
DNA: TGCAGCGTTGCCCCCGGGCCCTACGAGCAGTACTTC
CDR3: CSVAPGPYEQYF

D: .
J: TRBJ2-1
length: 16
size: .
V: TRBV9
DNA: TGTGCCAGCAGCGTAGTAACGACTAGCTCCTACAATGAGCAGTTCTTC
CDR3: CASSVVTTSSYNEQFF

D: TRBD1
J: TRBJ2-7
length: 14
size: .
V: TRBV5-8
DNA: TGTGCCAGCAGCATGATCGACAGGGTCTACGAGCAGTACTTC
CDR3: CASSMIDRVYEQYF

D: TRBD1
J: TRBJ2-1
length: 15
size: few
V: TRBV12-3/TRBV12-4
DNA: TGTGCCAGCAGTTTTTGGGACAGGGATGTTAATGAGCAGTTCTTC
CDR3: CASSFWDRDVNEQFF

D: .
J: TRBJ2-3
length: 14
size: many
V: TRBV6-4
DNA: TGTGCCAGCAGTGCCGGCGGGGAAGGAGATACGCAGTATTTT
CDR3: CASSAGGEGDTQYF

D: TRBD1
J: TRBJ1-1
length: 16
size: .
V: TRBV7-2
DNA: TGTGCCAGCACCCTCGGCCCGGGACAGGGTTTCACTGAAGCTTTCTTT
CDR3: CASTLGPGQGFTEAFF

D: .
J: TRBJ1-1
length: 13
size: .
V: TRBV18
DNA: TGTGCCAGCTCACCAATGGGCGACACTGAAGCTTTCTTT
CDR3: CASSPMGDTEAFF

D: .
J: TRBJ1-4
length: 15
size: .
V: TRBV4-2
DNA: TGTGCCAGCAGCCAAGATAGGGGGGGCAATGAAAAACTGTTTTTT
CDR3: CASSQDRGGNEKLFF

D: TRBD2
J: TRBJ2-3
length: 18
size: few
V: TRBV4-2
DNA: TGTGCCAGCAGCCAAGACCGGTTGGTAGCGGGAGTGGCAGATACGCAGTATTTT
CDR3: CASSQDRLVAGVADTQYF

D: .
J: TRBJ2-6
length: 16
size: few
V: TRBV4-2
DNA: TGTGCCAGCAGCCAAGAGGATAATACTGGGGCCAACGTCCTGACTTTC
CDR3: CASSQEDNTGANVLTF

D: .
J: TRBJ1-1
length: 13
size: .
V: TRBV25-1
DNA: TGTGCCAGCAGTGAGGAAGGGAGAGCTGAAGCTTTCTTT
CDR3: CASSEEGRAEAFF

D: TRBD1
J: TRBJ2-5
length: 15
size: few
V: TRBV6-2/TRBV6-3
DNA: TGTGCCAGCAGGGGAATACGACAGGGTCGGGAGACCCAGTACTTC
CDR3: CASRGIRQGRETQYF

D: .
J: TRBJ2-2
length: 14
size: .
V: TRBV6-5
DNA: TGTGCCAGCAGAACGTCCTGGCCGGGCGGGGAGCTGTTTTTT
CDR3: CASRTSWPGGELFF